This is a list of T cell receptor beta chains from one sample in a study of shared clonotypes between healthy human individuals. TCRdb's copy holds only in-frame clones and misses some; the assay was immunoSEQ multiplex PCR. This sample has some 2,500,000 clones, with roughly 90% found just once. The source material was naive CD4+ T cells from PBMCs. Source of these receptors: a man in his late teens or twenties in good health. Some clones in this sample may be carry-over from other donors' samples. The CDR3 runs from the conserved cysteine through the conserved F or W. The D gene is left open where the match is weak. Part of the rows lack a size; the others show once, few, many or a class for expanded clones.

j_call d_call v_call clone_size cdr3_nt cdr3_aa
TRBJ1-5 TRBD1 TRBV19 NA TGTGCCAGTAGTTCGTCGAGGAGGACAGGTAGCAATCAGCCCCAGCATTTT CASSSSRRTGSNQPQHF
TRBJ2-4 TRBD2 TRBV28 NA TGTGCCAGCAGTTCCTCGGGACTAGCAATATACATTCAGTACTTC CASSSSGLAIYIQYF
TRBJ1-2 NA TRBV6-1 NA TGTGCCAGCAGGGACCAGGAGGGCCTGATGTATGGCTACACCTTC CASRDQEGLMYGYTF
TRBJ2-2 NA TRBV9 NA TGTGCCAGCAGCGTAGGTAGTATAGTCGGGGAGCTGTTTTTT CASSVGSIVGELFF
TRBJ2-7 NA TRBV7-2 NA TGTGCCAGCAGCCCTCCGGGTCTGGGCACCTACGAGCAGTACTTC CASSPPGLGTYEQYF
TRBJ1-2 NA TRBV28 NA TGTGCCAGCAGTAATAATTGGGGGGCTGACTATGGCTACACCTTC CASSNNWGADYGYTF
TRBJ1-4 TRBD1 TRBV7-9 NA TGTGCCAGCAGCACGGACAGGAAAGTAGGTGAAAAACTGTTTTTT CASSTDRKVGEKLFF
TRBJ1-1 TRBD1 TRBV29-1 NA TGCAGCGTTCCAACAGGGGGGGAGAACACTGAAGCTTTCTTT CSVPTGGENTEAFF
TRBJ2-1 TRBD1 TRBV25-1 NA TGTGCCAGCAGTGAATCCGGACAGGCTAACCGTAATGAGCAGTTCTTC CASSESGQANRNEQFF
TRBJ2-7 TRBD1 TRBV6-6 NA TGTGCCAGCAGTTACTTCCGGGACAGGGGCGAGCAGTACTTC CASSYFRDRGEQYF
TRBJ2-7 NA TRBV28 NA TGTGCCAGCAGTTTATGGGCCCCCGCGGACGAGCAGTACTTC CASSLWAPADEQYF
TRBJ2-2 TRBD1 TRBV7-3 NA TGTGCCAGCAGCCCGGGACAGGGGGCGGTCGGGGAGCTGTTTTTT CASSPGQGAVGELFF
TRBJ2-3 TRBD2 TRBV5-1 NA TGCGCCAGCGGAAGACTAGCGGGAGGCACAGATACGCAGTATTTT CASGRLAGGTDTQYF
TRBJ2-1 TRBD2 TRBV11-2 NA TGTGCCAGCAGCCTCCGGGGACTAGCGGGAGTGGGGGGATACAATGAGCAGTTCTTC CASSLRGLAGVGGYNEQFF
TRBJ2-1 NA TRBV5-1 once TGCGCCAGCAGCGCTAGTGGAGTTAACTACAATGAGCAGTTCTTC CASSASGVNYNEQFF
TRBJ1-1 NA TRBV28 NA TGTGCCAGCAGTTTAGGGCCGGTGAACACTGAAGCTTTCTTT CASSLGPVNTEAFF
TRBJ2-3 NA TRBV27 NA TGTGCCAGCAGTTTAAGACTGGCAGGCAGGGAGGCAGATACGCAGTATTTT CASSLRLAGREADTQYF
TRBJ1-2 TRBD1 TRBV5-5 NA TGTGCCAGCAGCTTGTCCTCCGGGGCAGGGGGCGACTATGGCTACACCTTC CASSLSSGAGGDYGYTF
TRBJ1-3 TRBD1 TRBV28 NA TGTGCCAGCAAAACAGGGGCTGGAAACACCATATATTTT CASKTGAGNTIYF
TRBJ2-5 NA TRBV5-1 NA TGCGCCAGCAGACTAGGGGCATCTTCAGGGGCGCGGGGACTCCAGGAGACCCAGTACTTC CASRLGASSGARGLQETQYF
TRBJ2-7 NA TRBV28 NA TGTGCCAGCAGTCGCCCCCAGGGGATCTCCTACGAGCAGTACTTC CASSRPQGISYEQYF
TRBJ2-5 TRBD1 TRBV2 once TGTGCCAGCAGTGACGACAGGGACCAAGAGACCCAGTACTTC CASSDDRDQETQYF
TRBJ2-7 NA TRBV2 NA TGTGCCAGCAGTGAAGCGCTTTATCTGGGCCATCCACCCTCCTACGAGCAGTACTTC CASSEALYLGHPPSYEQYF
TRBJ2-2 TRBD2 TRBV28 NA TGTGCCAGCAGTCTCCGACTAGCGGGAGGGCCCGGGGAGCTGTTTTTT CASSLRLAGGPGELFF
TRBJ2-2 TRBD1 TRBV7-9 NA TGTGCCAGCAGCTCAGGACAGGGCCGCACCGGGGAGCTGTTTTTT CASSSGQGRTGELFF
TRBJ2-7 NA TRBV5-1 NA TGCGCCAGCAGCCTGGAGGTCCCCTACGAGCAGTACTTC CASSLEVPYEQYF
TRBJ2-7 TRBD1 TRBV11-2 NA TGTGCCAGCAGCTTAAAAGGGACAGGGGTATGGGAGCAGTACTTC CASSLKGTGVWEQYF
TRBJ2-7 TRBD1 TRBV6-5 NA TGTGCCAGCAGTTCCGACCGGGACAGGGGGCTTATAGGGCAGTACTTC CASSSDRDRGLIGQYF
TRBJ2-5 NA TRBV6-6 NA TGTGCCAGCAGTTACTCAGGACTGCACGGAGAGACCCAGTACTTC CASSYSGLHGETQYF
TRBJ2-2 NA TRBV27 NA TGTGCCAGCAGTTTATCTAAGAACACCGGGGAGCTGTTTTTT CASSLSKNTGELFF
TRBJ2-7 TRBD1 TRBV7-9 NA TGTGCCAGCAGCTTAGCGGAACAGGGGAACGAGCAGTACTTC CASSLAEQGNEQYF
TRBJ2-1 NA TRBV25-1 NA TGTGCCAGCAGTGAAGTGTTCCGGGATGAGCAGTTCTTC CASSEVFRDEQFF
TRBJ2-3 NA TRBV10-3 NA TGTGCCATCAGTGAGATGGGCGCAGATACGCAGTATTTT CAISEMGADTQYF
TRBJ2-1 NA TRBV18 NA TGTGCCAGCTCACCTCGGCGGGACTACAATGAGCAGTTCTTC CASSPRRDYNEQFF
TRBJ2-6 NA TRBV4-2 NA TGTGCCAGCAGCCAAGATGGGCAGGGTTACTCTGGGGCCAACGTCCTGACTTTC CASSQDGQGYSGANVLTF
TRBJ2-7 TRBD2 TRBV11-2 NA TGTGCCAGCAGCTTAGAACTAGGCGGGAGCTCCTACGAGCAGTACTTC CASSLELGGSSYEQYF
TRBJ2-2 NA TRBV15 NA TGTGCCACCAGCAGAGATTTCAAGCTGTTTTTT CATSRDFKLFF
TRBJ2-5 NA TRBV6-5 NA TGTGCCAGCAGTTGGAGGAGACAAGAGACCCAGTACTTC CASSWRRQETQYF
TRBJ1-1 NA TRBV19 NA TGTGCCAGTACCCCCGGACGGAGCCAGAACACTGAAGCTTTCTTT CASTPGRSQNTEAFF
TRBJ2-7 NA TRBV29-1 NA TGCAGCGTTGAAGGTGGACAGTGGAGCTACGAGCAGTACTTC CSVEGGQWSYEQYF
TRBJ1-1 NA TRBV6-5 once TGTGCCAGCAAGGAGGACATGAGGACTGAAGCTTTCTTT CASKEDMRTEAFF
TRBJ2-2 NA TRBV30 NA TGTGCCTGGAGTTGGCAGGGTTCCGGGGAGCTGTTTTTT CAWSWQGSGELFF